This T cell receptor (beta chain) was documented in a study of control samples from healthy donors and cancer patients. This clone turned up a few times. This CDR3 spans 17 amino acids. The V gene lost 1 base and the J gene lost 0 bases, with 11 bases spanning the gap. CDR1 is SGHDT and CDR2 is YYEEEE in the germline V gene. Profiled with immunoSEQ multiplex PCR; TCRdb holds only in-frame clones, not every one. Among about 200,000 clones listed, about 90% were seen once. Source material: blood. The rearrangement joins TRBV5-6 to TRBJ1-6, with no clear D. This clonotype was sampled from a man in his thirties or forties in good health. This chain's CDR3 is CASSLSPGSSYNSPLHF. In DNA, the CDR3 is TGTGCCAGCAGCTTGAGTCCCGGGAGCTCCTATAATTCACCCCTCCACTTT.